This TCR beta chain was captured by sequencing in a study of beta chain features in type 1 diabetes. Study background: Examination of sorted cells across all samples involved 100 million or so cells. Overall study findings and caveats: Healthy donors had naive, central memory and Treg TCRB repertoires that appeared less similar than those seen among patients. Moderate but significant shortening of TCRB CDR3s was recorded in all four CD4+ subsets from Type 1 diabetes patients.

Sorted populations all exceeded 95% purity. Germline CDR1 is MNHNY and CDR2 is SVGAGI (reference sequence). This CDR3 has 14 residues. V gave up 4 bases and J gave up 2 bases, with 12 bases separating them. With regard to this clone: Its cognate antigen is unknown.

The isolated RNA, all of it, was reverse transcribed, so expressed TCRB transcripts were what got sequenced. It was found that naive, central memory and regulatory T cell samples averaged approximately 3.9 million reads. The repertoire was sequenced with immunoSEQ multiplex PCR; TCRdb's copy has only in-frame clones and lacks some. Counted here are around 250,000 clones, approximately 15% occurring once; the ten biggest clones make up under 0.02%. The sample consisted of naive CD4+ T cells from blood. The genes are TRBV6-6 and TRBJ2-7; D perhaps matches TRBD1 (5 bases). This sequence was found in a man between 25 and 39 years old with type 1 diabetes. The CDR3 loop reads CASSSPDSAYEQYF. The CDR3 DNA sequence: TGTGCCAGCAGTTCCCCAGACAGCGCCTACGAGCAGTACTTC.